This T cell receptor beta chain is drawn from a study of T cell repertoires in cytomegalovirus infection (dated by TCRdb to about 2019). Study-level background: The HLA type of each donor mattered for the analysis, because public TCR beta signatures pointed to carriage of CMV infection along with the matching HLA type.

This clonotype was recorded many times. Its recognized antigen is unknown. No much larger clone exists at a distance of one base, and base qualities are not known. The paper as a whole reports these results and caveats: Carriers of CMV infection plus the relevant HLA type were discriminated by the cumulative frequency of public TCR beta family members in the study cohort and in an independent 352-donor cohort. The ex vivo response was dominated by HLA-C-restricted CMV-specific TCR beta clonotypes, which also provided the single most frequent clonotype in two of eight donors.

V is reduced by 6 bases and J by 4 bases, leaving a spacing of 22 bases between them. From its cysteine to its phenylalanine, the CDR3 spans 15 amino acids. Here the CDR3 DNA is all that survives: 45 bases in frame from base 1. The germline V gene encodes CDR1 DFQATT and CDR2 SNEGSKA (reference sequence). Reads for this sample came from an Illumina HiSeq 1500. The public sequencing data were trimmed at Q25 with fastp and processed into clonotypes with MiXCR by TCRdb, which kept only in-frame beta chains. Each CDR3 protein gets just one entry, which takes the most common genes and DNA from the rows behind it. The sample has roughly 230,000 distinct CDR3 sequences on record, 6.5% of them singletons. The ten biggest clones cover less than 7.5% of the sample.

This TCR came from a human donor in good health (CMV status not recorded). Some clones in this sample may be carry-over from other donors' samples. Sequencing was carried out using PBMCs. The V gene is TRBV20-1 and the J gene is TRBJ2-7; the D region is possibly TRBD1 or TRBD2, each matching across 6 bases. CDR3 loop: CSASSGGPLYYEQYF. The nucleotide sequence reads as follows: TGCAGTGCGAGCAGTGGGGGGCCCCTTTATTACGAGCAGTACTTC.